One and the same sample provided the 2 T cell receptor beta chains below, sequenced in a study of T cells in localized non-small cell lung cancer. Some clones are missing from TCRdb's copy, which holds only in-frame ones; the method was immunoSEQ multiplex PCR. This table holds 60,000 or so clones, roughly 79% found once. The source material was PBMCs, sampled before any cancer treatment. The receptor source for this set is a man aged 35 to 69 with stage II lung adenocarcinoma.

CDR3 sequence reads: CASSPGTSANTGELFF. The DNA for the CDR3 is TGTGCCAGCTCACCAGGGACTAGCGCGAACACCGGGGAGCTGTTTTTT. This rearrangement joins TRBV18 to TRBJ2-2; 10 bases are shared with TRBD2. The germline gives CDR1 KGHSH, CDR2 LQKENI. CDR3 length: 16 residues. The J segment lost 0 bases and the V segment lost 2 bases, leaving 0 bases of the junction unmatched.

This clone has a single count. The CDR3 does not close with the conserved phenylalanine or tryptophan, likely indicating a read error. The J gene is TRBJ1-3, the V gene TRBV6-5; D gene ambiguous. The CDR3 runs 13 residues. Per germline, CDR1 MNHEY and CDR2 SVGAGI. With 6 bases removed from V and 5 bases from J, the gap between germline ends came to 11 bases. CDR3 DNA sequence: TGTGCCAGCAGGGAAGAGCCTCGAAACACCATATATTCT. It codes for CASREEPRNTIYS.